This TCR beta chain is from a study of T-cell memory formation after mild COVID-19 (dated by TCRdb to the early 2020s). At the level of the whole study: TCR sequence clusters from the two donors were found to be largely donor specific. In two donors, T-cell clones that expanded and contracted after mild COVID-19 were followed by sequencing TCRalpha and TCRbeta repertoires longitudinally. Two young, previously healthy adult volunteers, one female and one male, were included in the cohort. The investigation overall reported the following: SARS-CoV-2 specificity of the second-wave clones peaking on day 37 was not confirmed. Clones that contracted from day 15 to 85 showed balanced CD4/CD8 phenotypes, whereas a second wave of clones that expanded from day 15 to 37 leaned towards CD4+. Contracting CD4+ clones were located mainly in the CM and EM memory subsets, whereas CD8+ clones were found to be enriched in EMRA. Only two mild cases were covered in the study, and larger cohorts including severe cases with pre-infection samples were considered necessary. Some responding clones were detected in pre-infection memory, which suggested that pre-existing cross-reactive memory T cells had joined the SARS-CoV-2 response.

Ficoll-Paque density gradient centrifugation was the method used to isolate PBMCs. As concerns this clonotype: The antigen it binds to is not known. No clone much larger than this one lies a single base away; base qualities are absent.

The CDR3 holds 16 amino acids from the cysteine to the phenylalanine. The kept DNA is CDR3 alone, 48 bases in frame from the first base. The V and J ends are trimmed by 1 base and 8 bases, leaving 20 bases between them. Sequences LGHDT (CDR1) and YNNKEL (CDR2) are obtained from the germline V gene (reference sequence). The sequencer listed for this sample is Illumina NovaSeq 6000. cDNA libraries for TCRalpha and TCRbeta were prepared by 5'RACE using constant-segment primers, with sample barcodes and unique molecular identifiers added. Trizol reagent was used to extract RNA from every sample. Library amplification was performed in two PCR steps, and a second sample barcode and Illumina TruSeq adapters were introduced in the second step. Sequencing of libraries was performed on an Illumina NovaSeq with 2 x 150 bp paired-end reads. Per the original workflow: The reads were demultiplexed and collapsed into UMI-guided consensus sequences using migec v1.2.7. With mixcr v2.1.11, UMI consensuses were aligned to TRA and TRB V and J templates and assembled into clonotypes. A clonotype was counted as expanded or contracted only if both edgeR and NoisET called the change significant, with noise models trained on biological replicates. For edgeR calls, the cutoffs were a false discovery rate-adjusted p below 0.01 and a log2 fold-change threshold of 1. As an exploratory analysis of dynamics, max-normalized trajectories of the 1000 most abundant clonotypes were examined by PCA with hierarchical clustering. Separately sequenced CD4+ and CD8+ repertoires were used to assign a CD4 or CD8 phenotype to each responding clone. TCRdb reworked the public reads: Q25 trimming with fastp, MiXCR clone assembly, productive beta chains retained. Identical CDR3 proteins give one entry, which carries the most common genes and DNA. TCRdb, not the authors, supplied the V and J calls. Present in this sample are hundreds of thousands of distinct CDR3 sequences, roughly 15% of which were seen just once. The ten largest account for approximately 21% of the sample.

The rearrangement combines TRBV3-1 with TRBJ1-2; TRBD1 is perhaps the D gene, given 6 matching bases. This receptor was taken from a man in his late teens or twenties who had mild COVID-19 (a few samples of this study predate the infection). The sample titles of this study are shuffled in the database, so cell type and time point are left out; the donor was told from shared clones. The sample consisted of PBMCs or a T cell subset sorted from them (not recorded which). The nucleotides are TGTGCCAGCAGCCAAGCTTCCAGGGGAAGTTGGGGAGGCTACACCTTC. This sequence encodes CASSQASRGSWGGYTF.